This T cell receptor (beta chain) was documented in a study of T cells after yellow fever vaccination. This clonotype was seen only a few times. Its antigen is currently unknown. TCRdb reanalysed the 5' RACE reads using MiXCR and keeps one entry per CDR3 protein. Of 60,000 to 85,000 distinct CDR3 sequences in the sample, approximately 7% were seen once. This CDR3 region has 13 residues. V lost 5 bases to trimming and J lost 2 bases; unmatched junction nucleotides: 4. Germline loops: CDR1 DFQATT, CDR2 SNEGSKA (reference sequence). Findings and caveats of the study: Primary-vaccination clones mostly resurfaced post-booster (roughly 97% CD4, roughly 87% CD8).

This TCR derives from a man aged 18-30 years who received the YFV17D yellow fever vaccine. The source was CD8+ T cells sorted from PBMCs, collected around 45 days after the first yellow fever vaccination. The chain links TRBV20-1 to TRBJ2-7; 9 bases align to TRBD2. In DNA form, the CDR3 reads TGCAGTGCTGGGGGCGGGGGGGCCTACGAGCAGTACTTC. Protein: CSAGGGGAYEQYF.